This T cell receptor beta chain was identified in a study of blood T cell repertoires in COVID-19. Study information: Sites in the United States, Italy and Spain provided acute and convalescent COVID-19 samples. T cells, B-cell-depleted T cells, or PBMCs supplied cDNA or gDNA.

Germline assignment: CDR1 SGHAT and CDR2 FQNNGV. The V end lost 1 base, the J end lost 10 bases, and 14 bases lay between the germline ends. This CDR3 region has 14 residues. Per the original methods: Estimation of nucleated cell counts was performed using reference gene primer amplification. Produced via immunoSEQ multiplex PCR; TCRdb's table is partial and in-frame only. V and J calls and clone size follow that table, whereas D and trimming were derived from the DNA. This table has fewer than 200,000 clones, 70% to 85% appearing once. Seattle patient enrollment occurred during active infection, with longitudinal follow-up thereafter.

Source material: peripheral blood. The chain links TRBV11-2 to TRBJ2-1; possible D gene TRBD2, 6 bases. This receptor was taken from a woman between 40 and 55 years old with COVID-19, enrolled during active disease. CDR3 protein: CASSLVGSGWEQFF. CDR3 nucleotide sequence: TGTGCCAGCAGCTTAGTCGGGAGTGGGTGGGAGCAGTTCTTC.